This T cell receptor (beta chain) was recovered during a study of blood T cell repertoires in COVID-19. For the study at large: The United States, Italy and Spain supplied acute and convalescent COVID-19 samples.

The ends lost 2 bases at V and 7 bases at J; junction bases unmatched: 8. Germline V gives CDR1 SGDLS, CDR2 YYNGEE. There are 15 residues in the CDR3. Sequencing was performed with immunoSEQ multiplex PCR; in TCRdb, only in-frame clones are kept and a portion is missing. The data contain more than 150,000 clones, about 85% of them singletons. Sequenced: peripheral blood. This rearrangement joins TRBV9 to TRBJ2-5, with 10 bases aligning to TRBD2. This TCR derives from a woman aged 80 or older with acute or convalescent COVID-19. CDR3 in amino acids: CASSVGTSAGGTQYF. The CDR3 bases are TGTGCCAGCAGCGTGGGGACTAGCGCCGGCGGGACCCAGTACTTC. The full variable domain, its missing parts supplied by reference TRBV9 and TRBJ2-5, is DSGVTQTPKHLITATGQRVTLRCSPRSGDLSVYWYQQSLDQGLQFLIQYYNGEERAKGNILERFSAQQFPDLHSELNLSSLELGDSALYFCASSVGTSAGGTQYFGPGTRLLVL.